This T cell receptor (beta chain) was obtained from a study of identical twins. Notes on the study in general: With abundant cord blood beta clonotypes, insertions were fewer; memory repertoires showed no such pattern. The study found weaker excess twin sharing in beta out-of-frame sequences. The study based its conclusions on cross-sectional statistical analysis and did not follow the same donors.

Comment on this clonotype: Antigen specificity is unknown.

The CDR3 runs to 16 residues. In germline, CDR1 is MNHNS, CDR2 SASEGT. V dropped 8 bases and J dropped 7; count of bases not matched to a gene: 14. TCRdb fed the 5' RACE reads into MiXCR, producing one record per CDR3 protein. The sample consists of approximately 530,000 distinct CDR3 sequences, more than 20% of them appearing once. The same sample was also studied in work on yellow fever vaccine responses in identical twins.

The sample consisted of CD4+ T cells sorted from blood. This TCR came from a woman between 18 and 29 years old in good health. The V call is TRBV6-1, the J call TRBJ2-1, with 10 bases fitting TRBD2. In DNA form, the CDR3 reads TGTGCCAGCGGCCGGGGTCTAGCGGGAGCATCTAATGAGCAGTTCTTC. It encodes CASGRGLAGASNEQFF.